These 21 T cell receptor beta chains came from one sample sequenced in a study of a mutant IDH1 vaccine in newly diagnosed glioma. Assay: immunoSEQ multiplex PCR; the TCRdb copy retains only in-frame clones and omits some. Among tens of thousands of clones listed, over 70% were seen once. What these receptors recognize is not known. Documented time point: week 47, end of study. In the vaccine, a single dose held 300 ug of the mutant IDH1 20-mer peptide, along with topical imiquimod. The sample consisted of PBMCs, taken from a glioma patient whose treatment included an IDH1 peptide vaccine. Receptor source: a man aged 35 to 55 with glioma.

In this sample, this clone turned up once. The chain recombines TRBV2 with TRBJ2-1, with D perhaps matching TRBD1 or TRBD2 (6 bases each). This CDR3 is built from 15 residues. The V gene's germline CDR1 is SNHLY and CDR2 FYNNEI. Deletions cut 7 bases from V and 5 bases from J, with 18 bases between. The CDR3: CASIPWRGQDNEQFF. The CDR3 DNA sequence: TGTGCCAGCATCCCCTGGAGGGGACAAGACAATGAGCAGTTCTTC.

The V gene is TRBV2, the J gene TRBJ2-6; 10 bases match TRBD1. V was clipped by 4 bases and J by 2 bases; unmatched bases: 5. The CDR3 is made up of 17 amino acids. The germline gives CDR1 SNHLY, CDR2 FYNNEI. Here the CDR3 reads CASSGGTGVTGANVLTF. Written as DNA, the CDR3 is TGTGCCAGCAGTGGGGGGACAGGGGTTACTGGGGCCAACGTCCTGACTTTC. Full variable domain (remainder filled in from reference TRBV2 and TRBJ2-6): EPEVTQTPSHQVTQMGQEVILRCVPISNHLYFYWYRQILGQKVEFLVSFYNNEISEKSEIFDDQFSVERPDGSNFTLKIRSTKLEDSAMYFCASSGGTGVTGANVLTFGAGSRLTVL.

This clone was seen only once. The chain links TRBV11-1 to TRBJ2-2, with 8 bases matching TRBD2. CDR3 length: 17 residues. With V trimmed by 5 bases and J by 5 bases, 13 bases remained unmatched. Germline V gene lookup returns CDR1 SGHAT and CDR2 FQDESV (reference sequence). Here the CDR3 DNA reads TGTGCCAGCAGCCCGGGGGGGGCCGGCGGAGTAACCGGGGAGCTGTTTTTT. This codes for CASSPGGAGGVTGELFF.

In this sample, this clone turned up once. The rearrangement links TRBV7-9 to TRBJ2-1; possible D gene TRBD2, 5 bases. CDR3 length: 14 amino acids. Germline assignment: CDR1 SEHNR and CDR2 FQNEAQ (reference sequence). V was clipped by 10 bases and J by 7 bases, with 20 bases between them. This CDR3 is CAIERSREGNEQFF. The DNA of the CDR3 is TGTGCCATAGAGCGGAGTCGAGAAGGGAATGAGCAGTTCTTC.

The chain joins TRBV28 to TRBJ1-2, with a possible D match to TRBD1 (6 bases). CDR3 length: 18 amino acids. Germline CDR1 is MDHEN and CDR2 is SYDVKM. V was cut by 7 bases and J by 3 bases, with 27 bases left in between. The CDR3 loop reads CASTAPPGGGSYHYGYTF. The CDR3 region has the DNA TGTGCCAGCACCGCCCCCCCCGGGGGCGGAAGCTACCACTATGGCTACACCTTC.

The genes are TRBV10-1 and TRBJ1-1; D not resolved. V was shortened by 2 bases and J by 0 bases, with 4 bases between the two germline ends. This CDR3 contains 13 residues. CDR1 is WNHNN and CDR2 is SYGVQD in the germline V gene (reference sequence). The CDR3 reads CASSEGLNTEAFF. DNA of the CDR3: TGCGCCAGCAGTGAGGGATTGAACACTGAAGCTTTCTTT.

This chain uses TRBV4-2 with TRBJ2-7, with 12 positions matching TRBD2. After removal of 0 bases from V and 7 bases from J, the junction contained 13 bases not matched to a gene. Germline CDR1 is LGHNA and CDR2 is YNFKEQ. The CDR3 extends over 18 amino acids. CDR3 in amino acids: CASSQDPPTSGSQGEQYF. The CDR3 DNA follows: TGTGCCAGCAGCCAAGATCCCCCGACTAGCGGGAGTCAGGGAGAGCAGTACTTC.

This chain joins TRBV2 and TRBJ2-7, with a possible D match to TRBD2 (5 bases). The CDR3 is 12 amino acids. The ends were cut back, 6 bases at V and 5 bases at J, with 11 bases in the middle. The germline V gene encodes CDR1 SNHLY and CDR2 FYNNEI. CDR3 amino acids: CASRETGNEQYV. The CDR3, as DNA: TGTGCCAGCAGGGAGACGGGGAACGAGCAGTACGTC.

The chain is built from TRBV29-1 and TRBJ1-5; no definite D call. CDR3 length equals 13 residues. V was trimmed by 4 bases and J by 0 bases, leaving 7 bases between them. The germline V gene has CDR1 SQVTM and CDR2 ANQGSEA. The CDR3 sequence is CSVGQNSNQPQHF. CDR3 nucleotides: TGCAGCGTTGGACAAAATAGCAATCAGCCCCAGCATTTT.

The chain employs TRBV2 and TRBJ2-4; D may be TRBD2 (6 bases). Germline V lookup: CDR1 SNHLY, CDR2 FYNNEI. This CDR3 has 14 residues. Trimming left V 2 bases short and J 9 bases short, with 14 bases between. CDR3 sequence reads: CASSEPRGEAIQYF. As DNA, the CDR3 is TGTGCCAGCAGTGAACCTCGAGGGGAGGCCATTCAGTACTTC.

This chain uses TRBV5-6 with TRBJ1-2; D perhaps matches TRBD1 (6 bases). The CDR3 has 13 residues. V lost 4 bases, J lost 4 bases, and 11 bases lay in between. The germline V gene encodes CDR1 SGHDT and CDR2 YYEEEE. The CDR3 DNA follows: TGTGCCAGCAGCCCGGGACATTCCTATGGCTACACCTTC. This encodes CASSPGHSYGYTF.

The V call is TRBV19, the J call TRBJ2-1, with TRBD2 identical over 10 bases. Germline V lookup: CDR1 LNHDA, CDR2 SQIVND (reference sequence). The CDR3 is 16 residues long. J was trimmed by 9 bases and V by 1 base; bases with no gene match: 9. Written as DNA, the CDR3 is TGTGCCAGTAGTATAGGGTCAGCGGGAGGGCGGGGTGAGCAGTTCTTC. Its translation is CASSIGSAGGRGEQFF. Full variable domain (outside the CDR3, taken from reference TRBV19 and TRBJ2-1): DGGITQSPKYLFRKEGQNVTLSCEQNLNHDAMYWYRQDPGQGLRLIYYSQIVNDFQKGDIAEGYSVSREKKESFPLTVTSAQKNPTAFYLCASSIGSAGGRGEQFFGPGTRLTVL.

For the CDR3, the DNA is TGCGCCAGCAGCCAAGATATTGGACAGGGCCCAGAGACCCAGTACTTC. It yields the protein CASSQDIGQGPETQYF. The chain has TRBV4-3 and TRBJ2-5; 8 bases line up with TRBD1. J was trimmed by 4 bases and V by 0 bases; bases with no gene match: 7. Per the germline V gene, CDR1 is LGHNA and CDR2 is YSLEER. This CDR3 is built from 16 residues.

This chain links TRBV6-6 with TRBJ1-3; D is uncertain. Germline assignment: CDR1 MNHNY and CDR2 SVGAGI (reference sequence). Trimming stripped 4 bases from V and 0 bases from J, with 13 bases between. This CDR3 has 16 amino acids. The CDR3 DNA sequence: TGTGCCAGCAGTTCCAGCCCAATCGCCTCTGGAAACACCATATATTTT. Residues: CASSSSPIASGNTIYF.

V is TRBV6-1 and J is TRBJ1-2; D possibly corresponds to TRBD1 (6 bases). This CDR3 comprises 12 residues. Germline V CDR1 and CDR2: MNHNS, SASEGT. Trimming removed 4 bases at V and 4 bases at J, with 7 bases between. The CDR3 spells CASSGDTYGYTF. In DNA form, the CDR3 reads TGTGCCAGCAGTGGGGACACCTATGGCTACACCTTC.

This chain joins TRBV19 and TRBJ2-2; maybe TRBD1 (6 bases). The length of the CDR3 is 17 residues. Trimming took 0 bases from V and 5 from J, leaving 16 bases between them. Germline assignment: CDR1 LNHDA and CDR2 SQIVND (reference sequence). Here the CDR3 DNA reads TGTGCCAGTAGTATAGATCTATTGGCAGGGGATACCGGGGAGCTGTTTTTT. Translation gives CASSIDLLAGDTGELFF.

CDR3 nucleotide sequence: TGTGCCAGCAGACCCTTATCTGGGACAGGAAGAATTACTGGAAACACCATATATTTT. This gives the protein CASRPLSGTGRITGNTIYF. The V gene is TRBV27, the J gene TRBJ1-3; 8 bases are a match to TRBD1. Trimming took 6 bases from V and 2 from J; bases not matched to a gene: 18. Germline V CDR1 and CDR2: MNHEY, SMNVEV (reference sequence). The CDR3 has 19 residues.

The CDR3 nucleotides are TGTGCTAGTGGTTTGGTAGTTCGGGAGGGCCATTACGAGCAGTACTTC. Protein sequence: CASGLVVREGHYEQYF. J is TRBJ2-7 and V is TRBV12-5, with TRBD2 matching over 8 bases. Germline assignment: CDR1 LGHNT and CDR2 FRNRAP. The CDR3 consists of 16 residues. V shed 0 bases, J shed 4 bases, and the junction held 8 bases outside the gene matches.

This chain connects TRBV27 to TRBJ1-4; the D gene is possibly TRBD1 (5 bases). The CDR3 is 14 amino acids. The germline V gene has CDR1 MNHEY and CDR2 SMNVEV (reference sequence). Trimming took 0 bases from V and 8 from J, leaving 10 bases between them. The CDR3 sequence: CASSLSGDGEKLFF. The CDR3 bases are TGTGCCAGCAGTTTATCAGGGGACGGGGAAAAACTGTTTTTT. Complete variable domain (other parts from reference TRBV27 and TRBJ1-4): EAQVTQNPRYLITVTGKKLTVTCSQNMNHEYMSWYRQDPGLGLRQIYYSMNVEVTDKGDVPEGYKVSRKEKRNFPLILESPSPNQTSLYFCASSLSGDGEKLFFGSGTQLSVL.

This chain connects TRBV10-2 to TRBJ2-1; 10 bases align to TRBD2. Germline values: CDR1 WSHSY, CDR2 SAAADI. CDR3 length equals 15 residues. The trim removed 6 bases at V and 4 bases at J, leaving 6 bases unmatched. The CDR3 DNA reads as TGCGCCAGCAGGGCTGTGACTAGCGGGTACAATGAGCAGTTCTTC. This translates into CASRAVTSGYNEQFF.

This clone was detected only a few times. The rearrangement uses TRBV6-6 and TRBJ2-2; D not resolved. Germline V gene sequence: CDR1 MNHNY, CDR2 SVGAGI (reference sequence). The CDR3 is 13 residues long. The V end was cut by 0 bases, the J end by 5 bases, with 4 bases between. In DNA, the CDR3 is TGTGCCAGCAGTTACTCGATGACCGGGGAGCTGTTTTTT. Translated, it gives CASSYSMTGELFF.